This T cell receptor (beta chain) was identified in a study of T cell responses to AZD1222 COVID-19 vaccine. CDR1 and CDR2 (germline): LGHDT, YNNKEL (reference sequence). CDR3 size: 13 residues. The V gene lost 3 bases and the J gene lost 7 bases, with 13 bases spanning the gap. Profiling relied on immunoSEQ multiplex PCR, and the TCRdb table lists in-frame clones only, not all of them. The sample records about 81,000 clones, 85% to 95% being singletons. This clone was recorded once. The sequenced sample was peripheral blood, obtained 28 days after the second AZD1222 dose. This chain joins TRBV3-1 (or the pseudogene TRBV3-2) and TRBJ2-7; tentative D call: TRBD1 (6 bases). This sequence originates from an adult who received the AZD1222 COVID-19 vaccine. This CDR3 reads CASSQRTVGEQYF. CDR3 DNA: TGTGCCAGCAGCCAGCGGACAGTCGGTGAGCAGTACTTC.